This T cell receptor beta chain was recovered during a study of Graves' ophthalmopathy and Graves' hyperthyroidism (dated by TCRdb to the late 2010s). About the study as a whole: Peripheral blood was collected at initial diagnosis, prior to any treatment. To tell Graves' ophthalmopathy apart from Graves' hyperthyroidism, and to predict which patients would progress to ophthalmopathy, the study relied on TCR beta repertoire signatures. In total, 135 blood samples were TCR-sequenced: approximately 42 ophthalmopathy, approximately 75 hyperthyroidism and some 17 hyperthyroidism-to-ophthalmopathy patients. To explore V-J signatures distinguishing ophthalmopathy from hyperthyroidism, a discovery set of 100 patients (about 41 ophthalmopathy, over 55 stable hyperthyroidism) was enrolled. For independent validation, a separate cohort was made up of approximately 18 hyperthyroidism patients plus 17 patients who later progressed from hyperthyroidism to ophthalmopathy. In about six hyperthyroidism patients, the T-cell repertoires found in thyroid tissue were compared with those found in blood. Following sample collection, hyperthyroidism patients were given methimazole at a starting dose of 30 mg daily, and ophthalmopathy patients were given high-dose intravenous methylprednisolone. Overall results and qualifications from the work: Sample size was not predetermined statistically, and investigators were not blinded to group allocation. In validation, the model predicted ophthalmopathy progression with roughly 68% sensitivity and 72.22% specificity; 12 predicted patients were CT-confirmed with GO in a median of around 6 months. In cross-validation, the 13-signature model distinguished ophthalmopathy from stable hyperthyroidism with 85% to 90% sensitivity and about 84% specificity, and in the test set the corresponding values were roughly 80% and 75%. Among expanded thyroid clonotypes with frequency above 0.001, most also showed up in blood, which suggests that blood repertoires may reflect the thyroid immune response.

Trimming costs V 1 base and J 4 bases, and their ends lie 25 bases apart. From cysteine to phenylalanine, the CDR3 is 20 amino acids long. Only CDR3 DNA is held: 60 bases, read in frame from base 1. Stable hyperthyroidism was defined as no progression to ophthalmopathy within 18 months of follow-up. Hyperthyroidism patients were newly diagnosed, with disease duration under 2 months, and aged 18 to 65 years. Patients with other autoimmune diseases, uncontrolled infections, pregnancy or lactation were excluded from the study. Diagnosis was based on clinical symptoms, serum thyroxine, TRAb, thyroid ultrasound and orbital computed tomography. Using Ficoll-Paque density gradient centrifugation, PBMCs were isolated from 8.5 to 10 ml of fresh peripheral blood. Total RNA was extracted with Trizol reagent and quality-checked on an Agilent 2100 Bioanalyzer. This clonotype has a count of ten or more. Its recognized antigen is unknown. No base quality information exists; no much larger clone differs at one position.

TCR beta CDR3 regions were amplified from RNA transcripts for repertoire sequencing. A first-round RT-PCR used HTBI primers with the Qiagen OneStep RT-PCR kit, followed by a second-round multiplex PCR, size selection and purification. Sequencing of the libraries was carried out on an Illumina HiSeq2000 in paired-end mode with 100 bp reads. Turning to the authors' computational methods: SOAPnuke was used for read processing, and reads with adapters, uncalled bases, a mean Phred below 15, or no exact constant-primer or identifier match were discarded. COPE v1.2.5 was used to merge the high-quality paired reads. Each unique nucleotide sequence was treated as a clonotype, and MiTCR v1.1 was used to align the clonotypes to the IMGT TRB V, D and J references. The analysis was limited to V-J combinations with a frequency above 0.0001, which together covered 99.2% of repertoires. For each V-J combination, a TCR clonal expansion and chaos score was defined as the ratio of F50 clonal expansion to chaos observed in the TCRdist matrix. Welch's t-statistics and random forest were used to narrow the features down to 13 V-J combinations, which were then fed into a naive Bayes classifier. Thyroid-blood repertoire similarity was quantified with the Morisita-Horn index. TCRdb reran the public reads through fastp at Q25 and MiXCR, keeping productive beta chains. Each CDR3 protein appears once, grouped with its most common genes and DNA. Clone size and V and J calls follow TCRdb, not the original study. The sample table lists some 360,000 distinct CDR3 sequences, 17% of them with a count of one. The ten biggest clones cover 2.4% of the sample.

The rearrangement joined TRBV12-3 or TRBV12-4 to TRBJ2-2; the D region possibly corresponds to TRBD1 (5 bases align). Input material: peripheral blood. This TCR came from an adult woman with stable Graves' hyperthyroidism. CDR3 protein: CASSLGVQWVLRGFTGELFF. DNA sequence: TGTGCCAGCAGTTTAGGGGTTCAGTGGGTCCTTAGGGGATTCACCGGGGAGCTGTTTTTT.